Sequencing of this TCR beta chain was carried out in a study of T cell responses to AZD1222 COVID-19 vaccine. Study observations and caveats: Without day 14 samples, only post-peak T cell repertoires were studied.

On this clone: Antigen specificity is unknown.

Produced via immunoSEQ multiplex PCR; TCRdb's table is partial and in-frame only. The repertoire holds around 170,000 clones, just over 90% seen once, with 0.99% in the top ten. Trimming took off 3 bases at V and 7 bases at J, with 13 bases between the two ends. CDR1 is SGHNT and CDR2 is YENEEA in the germline V gene. This CDR3 is built from 13 residues. The sample was peripheral blood, taken on day 0 of AZD1222 vaccination. The source is an adult in good health. The chain links TRBV11-3 to TRBJ2-7, with D unclear. DNA for the CDR3: TGTGCCAGCAGCTTCAGGAGAACGACTGAGCAGTACTTC. Protein sequence: CASSFRRTTEQYF.